One sample yielded the 24 T cell receptor beta chains listed below, sequenced in a study of blood T cell repertoires in COVID-19. Clones were sequenced by immunoSEQ multiplex PCR, and TCRdb holds only the in-frame ones, with some missing. Among roughly 150,000 clones listed, around 87% were seen once. The source material was peripheral blood. Receptor source: a woman in her thirties or forties with acute or convalescent COVID-19.

The rearrangement uses TRBV6-1 and TRBJ1-2; tentative D call: TRBD1 (6 bases). V lost 3 bases and J 3 bases, leaving 11 bases between the germline ends. This CDR3 comprises 14 residues. CDR1 is MNHNS, CDR2 SASEGT, per germline. CDR3 amino acids: CASSDGGAYYGYTF. The DNA of the CDR3 is TGTGCCAGCAGTGACGGGGGGGCATACTATGGCTACACCTTC.

J is TRBJ2-1 and V is TRBV13, with 8 bases identical to TRBD2. With V trimmed by 0 bases and J by 2 bases, 3 bases remained unmatched. Germline V lookup: CDR1 PRHDT, CDR2 FYEKMQ (reference sequence). There are 16 residues in the CDR3. The DNA for the CDR3 is TGTGCCAGCAGCTTAGGTACTAGCGGTACCTACAATGAGCAGTTCTTC. Translated, it gives CASSLGTSGTYNEQFF.

This clone was recorded a few times. The chain couples TRBV19 to TRBJ1-5, with 7 positions matching TRBD1. Trimming cost V 5 bases and J 7 bases; bases outside gene matches: 17. There are 17 residues in the CDR3. Germline CDR1 LNHDA, CDR2 SQIVND (reference sequence). CDR3 sequence: CASSLKTDRELGQPQHF. As DNA, the CDR3 is TGTGCCAGTAGTTTAAAGACTGACAGGGAGCTAGGGCAGCCCCAGCATTTT.

J is TRBJ2-7 and V is TRBV28, with TRBD2 as a possible D gene (5 bases). Germline assignment: CDR1 MDHEN and CDR2 SYDVKM. Trimming removed 6 bases from V and 5 bases from J, with 17 bases in between. The CDR3 contains 14 residues. This chain's CDR3 is CASSFEASSHEQYF. The CDR3 DNA reads TGTGCCAGCAGCTTCGAGGCTAGCTCGCACGAGCAGTACTTC.

The chain couples TRBV29-1 to TRBJ2-3; D not certain. V was cut by 3 bases and J by 7 bases, with 2 bases left in between. Germline CDR1 SQVTM, CDR2 ANQGSEA. This CDR3 spans 9 amino acids. The CDR3 coding sequence is TGCAGCGTTGATAATACGCAGTATTTT. This gives the protein CSVDNTQYF.

This chain connects TRBV10-3 to TRBJ1-6, with 7 bases lining up with TRBD1. The CDR3 has 13 amino acids. Losses at the gene ends were 7 bases for V and 8 bases for J; bases not matched to a gene: 5. Germline loops: CDR1 ENHRY, CDR2 SYGVKD. The CDR3 loop reads CAIMRDRDSPLHF. CDR3 nucleotides: TGTGCCATCATGAGAGACAGGGATTCACCCCTCCACTTT.

In its sample, this clone was seen a few times. This rearrangement joins TRBV19 to TRBJ2-4, with a weak D call TRBD1 (6 bases). V was shortened by 7 bases and J by 8 bases, with 12 bases between the two germline ends. The CDR3 totals 12 residues. Germline CDR1 reads LNHDA; CDR2 reads SQIVND (reference sequence). The CDR3 sequence: CASTQGGDIQYF. For the CDR3, the DNA is TGTGCCAGTACACAGGGTGGGGACATTCAGTACTTC.

The chain is built from TRBV10-3 and TRBJ1-4, with D uncertain. There are 15 residues in the CDR3. Trimming cost V 3 bases and J 2 bases, with 10 bases left between them. Germline assignment: CDR1 ENHRY and CDR2 SYGVKD. Here the CDR3 DNA reads TGTGCCATCAGTGAAGGTCCGGGGACTAATGAAAAACTGTTTTTT. Protein: CAISEGPGTNEKLFF.

The chain is built from TRBV6-5 and TRBJ2-3; D is undetermined. The V end was cut by 6 bases, the J end by 5 bases, with 9 bases between. The CDR3 loop spans 12 amino acids. Looked up from germline, CDR1 is MNHEY and CDR2 is SVGAGI. The CDR3 reads CASSIRGDTQYF. CDR3 sequence (DNA): TGTGCCAGCAGCATAAGAGGAGATACGCAGTATTTT.

This clone appeared once. The V gene is TRBV20-1, the J gene TRBJ2-1; TRBD2 aligns across 9 bases. Germline loops: CDR1 DFQATT, CDR2 SNEGSKA (reference sequence). The CDR3 contains 18 residues. Trimming at V came to 3 bases and at J to 1 base, leaving 13 bases not matched to a gene. CDR3 nucleotide sequence: TGCAGTGCTAGTATAAGGCTAGCGGGAACCCTATCCTACAATGAGCAGTTCTTC. Amino acids: CSASIRLAGTLSYNEQFF.

The V gene is TRBV10-2, the J gene TRBJ2-7, with D possibly TRBD1 on 6 matching bases. V was pared by 7 bases and J by 0 bases, with 19 bases between. The CDR3 consists of 16 residues. CDR1 WSHSY and CDR2 SAAADI come from the germline V gene. The CDR3 spells CASTDHRTASSYEQYF. For the CDR3, the DNA is TGCGCCAGCACCGACCATCGGACAGCAAGCTCCTACGAGCAGTACTTC.

The chain combines TRBV28 with TRBJ1-1; maybe TRBD1 (6 bases). Trimming took off 4 bases at V and 0 bases at J, with 9 bases between the two ends. Germline CDR1 reads MDHEN; CDR2 reads SYDVKM. The CDR3 is made up of 14 amino acids. CDR3 protein: CASSYGGMNTEAFF. In DNA, the CDR3 is TGTGCCAGCAGTTATGGGGGCATGAACACTGAAGCTTTCTTT.

The genes are TRBV6-5 and TRBJ1-4; 7 nucleotides match TRBD1. V was pared by 6 bases and J by 8 bases, with 9 bases of the junction left unmatched. The V gene's germline CDR1 is MNHEY and CDR2 SVGAGI. This CDR3 is built from 14 residues. CDR3 loop: CASRLGQIQEKLFF. The CDR3 region has the DNA TGTGCCAGCAGGTTGGGACAGATCCAGGAAAAACTGTTTTTT.

This chain links TRBV5-8 with TRBJ2-1, with TRBD2 identical over 7 bases. Germline-derived CDR1 and CDR2 are SGHTS and YDEGEE. The CDR3 sequence is 16 residues long. Losses at the gene ends were 5 bases for V and 2 bases for J; bases not matched to a gene: 10. The CDR3 sequence: CASRLPSGDAYNEQFF. The DNA of the CDR3 is TGTGCCAGCAGGTTACCAAGCGGGGACGCCTACAATGAGCAGTTCTTC.

This sequence joins TRBV30 and TRBJ2-3; 7 bases match TRBD1. Trimming removed 2 bases from V and 1 base from J; junction bases left unmatched: 3. Germline lookup yields CDR1 GTSNPN and CDR2 SVGIG (reference sequence). The CDR3 covers 14 residues. The CDR3 DNA follows: TGTGCCTGGAGTTCGGGGACAGGCACAGATACGCAGTATTTT. The encoded protein is CAWSSGTGTDTQYF.

The chain links TRBV27 to TRBJ1-5; no definite D call. This CDR3 has 14 residues. CDR1 and CDR2 (germline): MNHEY, SMNVEV (reference sequence). Trimming took off 4 bases at V and 0 bases at J, with 7 bases between the two ends. CDR3 region: CASSSQVSNQPQHF. The CDR3 coding sequence is TGTGCCAGCAGTTCGCAGGTTAGCAATCAGCCCCAGCATTTT.

This chain connects TRBV7-3 to TRBJ1-1; D is undetermined. Trimming cost V 5 bases and J 1 base, with 8 bases left between them. The CDR3 runs to 13 residues. Per germline, CDR1 SGHTA and CDR2 FQGTGA. DNA for the CDR3: TGTGCCAGCAGCCCCCGAGGGAACACTGAAGCTTTCTTT. This gives the protein CASSPRGNTEAFF.

In its sample, this clone was seen a few times. The chain links TRBV28 to TRBJ2-7; D gene ambiguous. This CDR3 region has 15 residues. The germline CDR1 and CDR2 sequences are MDHEN and SYDVKM. With 4 bases removed from V and 2 bases from J, the gap between germline ends came to 15 bases. CDR3 sequence: CASSSRPGRAYEQYF. Written as DNA, the CDR3 is TGTGCCAGCAGTTCCAGGCCCGGAAGAGCCTACGAGCAGTACTTC. The whole variable domain, filled in from reference TRBV28 and TRBJ2-7, reads DVKVTQSSRYLVKRTGEKVFLECVQDMDHENMFWYRQDPGLGLRLIYFSYDVKMKEKGDIPEGYSVSREKKERFSLILESASTNQTSMYLCASSSRPGRAYEQYFGPGTRLTVT.

V usage is TRBV18 and J usage is TRBJ2-2, with a possible D match to TRBD1 (6 bases). Trimming took 1 base from V and 6 from J, leaving 12 bases between them. This CDR3 spans 15 amino acids. CDR1 and CDR2 (germline): KGHSH, LQKENI. The CDR3 DNA follows: TGTGCCAGCTCACCACAAACGACAGGTGCCGGGGAGCTGTTTTTT. Protein: CASSPQTTGAGELFF.

This clone was counted only a few times. This sequence joins TRBV7-8 and TRBJ1-6; D is unresolved. CDR3 length: 20 amino acids. Trimming removed 1 base at V and 0 bases at J, with 19 bases between. The germline V gene has CDR1 SGHVS and CDR2 FQNEAQ. The DNA for the CDR3 is TGTGCCAGCAGCTTAGATGACTCGCTCTATTTTAGCTCCTATAATTCACCCCTCCACTTT. Amino acid sequence: CASSLDDSLYFSSYNSPLHF.

This clone was counted a few times. This chain uses TRBV7-9 with TRBJ2-7, with a weak D call TRBD1 (6 bases). The length of the CDR3 is 14 residues. Trimming left V 10 bases short and J 0 bases short, with 16 bases between. CDR1 is SEHNR, CDR2 FQNEAQ, per germline (reference sequence). The CDR3 coding sequence is TGTGCCACCGGCCGTGGACAGCTCTCCTACGAGCAGTACTTC. Protein product: CATGRGQLSYEQYF.

The chain carries TRBV19 and TRBJ1-2, with 7 bases matching TRBD1. The CDR3 length is 16 residues. Germline assignment: CDR1 LNHDA and CDR2 SQIVND (reference sequence). The junction had 15 bases not matched to a gene; V was cut back by 6 bases and J by 5 bases. CDR3 in DNA: TGTGCCAGTAGGTTGACAGGGATGAGTGTGGGGTATGGCTACACCTTC. It translates to CASRLTGMSVGYGYTF.

V gene TRBV27 combines with J gene TRBJ1-6; D uncertain. Trimming shortened V by 8 bases and J by 0 bases, and 14 bases separated the two germline ends. Germline CDR1 reads MNHEY; CDR2 reads SMNVEV (reference sequence). CDR3 size: 16 residues. CDR3 coding DNA: TGTGCCAGCCGTATTGAGATCCGCTCCTATAATTCACCCCTCCACTTT. Translation: CASRIEIRSYNSPLHF.

This chain's CDR3 is CASSPGDLWGNEQFF. CDR3 sequence (DNA): TGTGCCAGCAGCCCGGGGGACCTTTGGGGGAATGAGCAGTTCTTC. This sequence joins TRBV7-2 and TRBJ2-1; possible D gene TRBD2, 6 bases. The CDR3 contains 15 residues. V was cut by 5 bases and J by 7 bases, with 18 bases left in between. The germline V gene encodes CDR1 SGHTA and CDR2 FQGNSA.